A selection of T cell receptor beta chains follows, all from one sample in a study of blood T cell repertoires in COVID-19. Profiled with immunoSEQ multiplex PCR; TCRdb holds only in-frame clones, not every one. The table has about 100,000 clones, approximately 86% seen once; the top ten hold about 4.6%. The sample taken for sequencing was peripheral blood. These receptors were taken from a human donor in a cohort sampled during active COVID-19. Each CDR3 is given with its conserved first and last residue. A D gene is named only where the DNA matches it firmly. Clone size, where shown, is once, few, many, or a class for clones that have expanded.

cdr3_aa: CASSYSPGGNTGELFF
cdr3_nt: TGTGCCAGCAGTTACTCGCCAGGAGGAAACACCGGGGAGCTGTTTTTT
v_call: TRBV6-6
j_call: TRBJ2-2
d_call: -
clone_size: -

cdr3_aa: CASSTSGGNQPQHF
cdr3_nt: TGTGCCAGTAGTACATCAGGGGGCAATCAGCCCCAGCATTTT
v_call: TRBV19
j_call: TRBJ1-5
d_call: -
clone_size: -

cdr3_aa: CASSQESGQGNTEAFF
cdr3_nt: TGTGCCAGCAGCCAAGAATCCGGACAGGGCAACACTGAAGCTTTCTTT
v_call: TRBV3-1/TRBV3-2
j_call: TRBJ1-1
d_call: TRBD1
clone_size: -

cdr3_aa: CSVSSPRDYTF
cdr3_nt: TGCAGCGTTAGCTCGCCGAGGGACTACACCTTC
v_call: TRBV29-1
j_call: TRBJ1-2
d_call: -
clone_size: many

cdr3_aa: CASSSDRVSYGYTF
cdr3_nt: TGCGCCAGCAGCTCGGACAGGGTGAGCTATGGCTACACCTTC
v_call: TRBV5-1
j_call: TRBJ1-2
d_call: TRBD1
clone_size: -

cdr3_aa: CASSLPPLAGGVDEQFF
cdr3_nt: TGTGCCAGCAGCCTACCCCCACTAGCGGGAGGGGTCGATGAGCAGTTCTTC
v_call: TRBV28
j_call: TRBJ2-1
d_call: TRBD2
clone_size: -

cdr3_aa: CATSPRTSGNEQFF
cdr3_nt: TGTGCCACCAGCCCCCGGACTAGCGGAAATGAGCAGTTCTTC
v_call: TRBV15
j_call: TRBJ2-1
d_call: TRBD2
clone_size: -

cdr3_aa: CASSDGRVSEQFF
cdr3_nt: TGTGCCAGCAGTGACGGGAGGGTGAGTGAGCAGTTCTTC
v_call: TRBV6-4
j_call: TRBJ2-1
d_call: TRBD2
clone_size: once

cdr3_aa: CASSEEGVYGYTF
cdr3_nt: TGTGCCAGCAGTGAAGAGGGGGTCTATGGCTACACCTTC
v_call: TRBV25-1
j_call: TRBJ1-2
d_call: -
clone_size: -

cdr3_aa: CAISERQGETCWDNQPQHF
cdr3_nt: TGTGCCATCAGTGAAAGGCAGGGTGAGACATGTTGGGACAATCAGCCCCAGCATTTT
v_call: TRBV10-3
j_call: TRBJ1-5
d_call: -
clone_size: -

cdr3_aa: CASSPMGQGKETQYF
cdr3_nt: TGTGCCAGCTCACCAATGGGACAGGGCAAAGAGACCCAGTACTTC
v_call: TRBV18
j_call: TRBJ2-5
d_call: TRBD1
clone_size: -

cdr3_aa: CASSVGGSPYEQYF
cdr3_nt: TGTGCCAGCAGCGTAGGAGGGTCTCCTTACGAGCAGTACTTC
v_call: TRBV9
j_call: TRBJ2-7
d_call: -
clone_size: -

cdr3_aa: CASSPQGTGTHSYNEQFF
cdr3_nt: TGTGCCAGCAGCCCACAGGGCACTGGAACACACTCCTACAATGAGCAGTTCTTC
v_call: TRBV7-9
j_call: TRBJ2-1
d_call: -
clone_size: -

cdr3_aa: CASRTQGPPRFSPLHF
cdr3_nt: TGTGCCAGCAGGACCCAGGGCCCACCGCGCTTTTCACCCCTCCACTTT
v_call: TRBV6-6
j_call: TRBJ1-6
d_call: -
clone_size: -

cdr3_aa: CASSQDSGRNTGELFF
cdr3_nt: TGCGCCAGCAGCCAGGATAGCGGGAGAAACACCGGGGAGCTGTTTTTT
v_call: TRBV4-1
j_call: TRBJ2-2
d_call: TRBD2
clone_size: -

cdr3_aa: CASSIKGPYEQYF
cdr3_nt: TGTGCCAGTAGTATTAAGGGGCCCTACGAGCAGTACTTC
v_call: TRBV19
j_call: TRBJ2-7
d_call: -
clone_size: -

cdr3_aa: CASSPGQGLNYGYTF
cdr3_nt: TGCGCCAGCAGCCCCGGACAGGGGTTGAACTATGGCTACACCTTC
v_call: TRBV4-1
j_call: TRBJ1-2
d_call: TRBD1
clone_size: -

cdr3_aa: CASSEGQGKIPYEQYF
cdr3_nt: TGTGCCAGCAGTGAGGGACAGGGAAAAATTCCGTACGAGCAGTACTTC
v_call: TRBV25-1
j_call: TRBJ2-7
d_call: TRBD1
clone_size: once

cdr3_aa: CASSRRTSGIYNEQFF
cdr3_nt: TGTGCCAGCAGCCGCAGGACTAGCGGGATCTACAATGAGCAGTTCTTC
v_call: TRBV5-4
j_call: TRBJ2-1
d_call: TRBD2
clone_size: -

cdr3_aa: CASSYRRVRILEQYF
cdr3_nt: TGTGCCAGCAGTTACCGTCGGGTAAGGATTCTCGAGCAGTACTTC
v_call: TRBV6-2/TRBV6-3
j_call: TRBJ2-7
d_call: -
clone_size: -

cdr3_aa: CASSLGRDRDNEQFF
cdr3_nt: TGTGCCAGCAGCTTAGGCCGGGACAGAGACAATGAGCAGTTCTTC
v_call: TRBV11-2
j_call: TRBJ2-1
d_call: TRBD1
clone_size: -

cdr3_aa: CAISGGQGSHGYTF
cdr3_nt: TGTGCCATCAGTGGGGGACAGGGATCTCATGGCTACACCTTC
v_call: TRBV10-3
j_call: TRBJ1-2
d_call: TRBD1
clone_size: -

cdr3_aa: CASGQSYEQYF
cdr3_nt: TGTGCCAGTGGACAGAGCTACGAGCAGTACTTC
v_call: TRBV6-5
j_call: TRBJ2-7
d_call: -
clone_size: -

cdr3_aa: CASSPPAGVNSPLHF
cdr3_nt: TGTGCCAGCTCACCGCCAGCCGGAGTCAATTCACCCCTCCACTTT
v_call: TRBV18
j_call: TRBJ1-6
d_call: -
clone_size: -

cdr3_aa: CASSEISGYYNEQFF
cdr3_nt: TGTGCCAGCAGTGAAATTAGCGGGTATTACAATGAGCAGTTCTTC
v_call: TRBV6-1
j_call: TRBJ2-1
d_call: TRBD2
clone_size: -

cdr3_aa: CASSVGGRSSYEQYF
cdr3_nt: TGTGCCAGCAGCGTAGGGGGGAGGAGCTCCTACGAGCAGTACTTC
v_call: TRBV9
j_call: TRBJ2-7
d_call: -
clone_size: -

cdr3_aa: CASSLGTSHYEQYF
cdr3_nt: TGTGCCAGCAGCTTGGGGACTAGCCACTACGAGCAGTACTTC
v_call: TRBV5-4
j_call: TRBJ2-7
d_call: TRBD2
clone_size: -

cdr3_aa: CASSLDRGGEKLFF
cdr3_nt: TGTGCCAGCAGTTTGGACAGGGGTGGTGAAAAACTGTTTTTT
v_call: TRBV28
j_call: TRBJ1-4
d_call: TRBD1
clone_size: -

cdr3_aa: CASSGGTSRLEQYF
cdr3_nt: TGTGCCAGCAGCGGAGGGACTAGTCGTCTAGAGCAGTACTTC
v_call: TRBV28
j_call: TRBJ2-7
d_call: TRBD2
clone_size: -

cdr3_aa: CASVARANTGELFF
cdr3_nt: TGTGCCAGCGTGGCCCGGGCGAACACCGGGGAGCTGTTTTTT
v_call: TRBV6-6
j_call: TRBJ2-2
d_call: -
clone_size: -

cdr3_aa: CASSPQGQSHNEQFF
cdr3_nt: TGCGCCAGCAGCCCCCAGGGACAGAGCCACAATGAGCAGTTCTTC
v_call: TRBV5-1
j_call: TRBJ2-1
d_call: TRBD1
clone_size: -

cdr3_aa: CAWTRTSGSLREQYF
cdr3_nt: TGTGCCTGGACGCGGACTAGCGGGAGTCTTCGCGAGCAGTACTTC
v_call: TRBV30
j_call: TRBJ2-7
d_call: TRBD2
clone_size: -

cdr3_aa: CASKPGGRRETYQETQYF
cdr3_nt: TGTGCCAGCAAACCGGGGGGGCGCCGGGAAACGTACCAAGAGACCCAGTACTTC
v_call: TRBV28
j_call: TRBJ2-5
d_call: TRBD2
clone_size: -

cdr3_aa: CASSYLAGGAYNEQFF
cdr3_nt: TGTGCCAGCAGCTATCTAGCGGGAGGTGCCTACAATGAGCAGTTCTTC
v_call: TRBV7-9
j_call: TRBJ2-1
d_call: TRBD2
clone_size: -

cdr3_aa: CASSFEAGLRSPLHF
cdr3_nt: TGTGCCAGCAGCTTTGAGGCGGGGCTGCGGTCACCCCTCCACTTT
v_call: TRBV5-4
j_call: TRBJ1-6
d_call: -
clone_size: -

cdr3_aa: CASSLTGQTPSPNQPQHF
cdr3_nt: TGTGCCAGCAGCTTAACGGGACAGACCCCATCCCCCAATCAGCCCCAGCATTTT
v_call: TRBV7-3
j_call: TRBJ1-5
d_call: TRBD1
clone_size: -

cdr3_aa: CASSSPGTGTNYGYTF
cdr3_nt: TGTGCCAGCAGCTCACCCGGGACAGGGACTAACTATGGCTACACCTTC
v_call: TRBV7-9
j_call: TRBJ1-2
d_call: TRBD1
clone_size: -

cdr3_aa: CASSLGPNYGYTF
cdr3_nt: TGTGCCAGCAGCTTAGGTCCAAACTATGGCTACACCTTC
v_call: TRBV11-1
j_call: TRBJ1-2
d_call: -
clone_size: -

cdr3_aa: CASSLWGLAGGPSNTGELFF
cdr3_nt: TGTGCCAGCAGTTTATGGGGGTTAGCGGGAGGCCCTTCGAACACCGGGGAGCTGTTTTTT
v_call: TRBV28
j_call: TRBJ2-2
d_call: TRBD2
clone_size: -

cdr3_aa: CASSFRGASNQPQHF
cdr3_nt: TGTGCCAGCAGTTTCCGGGGGGCTAGCAATCAGCCCCAGCATTTT
v_call: TRBV28
j_call: TRBJ1-5
d_call: -
clone_size: -

cdr3_aa: CASSGGNIQYF
cdr3_nt: TGTGCCAGCTCCGGGGGAAACATTCAGTACTTC
v_call: TRBV5-4
j_call: TRBJ2-4
d_call: -
clone_size: -

cdr3_aa: CASRPGLRGNTEAFF
cdr3_nt: TGTGCCAGCAGACCGGGACTCCGGGGGAACACTGAAGCTTTCTTT
v_call: TRBV2
j_call: TRBJ1-1
d_call: -
clone_size: -

cdr3_aa: CASSFLFGTASYEQYF
cdr3_nt: TGTGCCAGCAGCTTTCTCTTCGGGACAGCATCCTACGAGCAGTACTTC
v_call: TRBV7-2
j_call: TRBJ2-7
d_call: TRBD1
clone_size: few

cdr3_aa: CASSLRLPYEQYF
cdr3_nt: TGTGCCAGCAGCTTACGTCTCCCTTACGAGCAGTACTTC
v_call: TRBV7-9
j_call: TRBJ2-7
d_call: -
clone_size: -

cdr3_aa: CATSFGTGEEKLFF
cdr3_nt: TGTGCCACCTCCTTCGGGACAGGGGAAGAAAAACTGTTTTTT
v_call: TRBV15
j_call: TRBJ1-4
d_call: TRBD1
clone_size: many

cdr3_aa: CASSSNSGQPQHF
cdr3_nt: TGTGCCAGCAGCTCTAACAGTGGTCAGCCCCAGCATTTT
v_call: TRBV7-2
j_call: TRBJ1-5
d_call: -
clone_size: -

cdr3_aa: CASSPTGIYGYTF
cdr3_nt: TGTGCCAGCAGCCCGACAGGGATCTATGGCTACACCTTC
v_call: TRBV6-5
j_call: TRBJ1-2
d_call: TRBD1
clone_size: -

cdr3_aa: CASSYSSSPGVNTEAFF
cdr3_nt: TGTGCCAGCAGTTACTCGAGTTCGCCGGGGGTGAACACTGAAGCTTTCTTT
v_call: TRBV6-2/TRBV6-3
j_call: TRBJ1-1
d_call: -
clone_size: -

cdr3_aa: CASSHITEAFF
cdr3_nt: TGTGCCAGCAGCCATATCACTGAAGCTTTCTTT
v_call: TRBV7-8
j_call: TRBJ1-1
d_call: -
clone_size: once

cdr3_aa: CASSSTVGDQPQHF
cdr3_nt: TGTGCCAGCAGTTCGACAGTTGGCGATCAGCCCCAGCATTTT
v_call: TRBV7-9
j_call: TRBJ1-5
d_call: -
clone_size: few